The 30 T cell receptor beta chains below all came from one sample that was sequenced in a study of cytomegalovirus exposure and HLA in healthy donors. Use of 60 Vbeta and 13 Jbeta primers characterized the PCR. The table came from immunoSEQ multiplex PCR; TCRdb's copy has only in-frame clones and leaves some out. The sample has fewer than 150,000 clones, more than 65% seen once. Material: PBMCs. These receptors came from a woman aged 25-40 years in good health and CMV-seronegative.

This clone was detected only once. This sequence joins TRBV5-4 and TRBJ2-3; TRBD2 agrees at 9 bases. The trim removed 4 bases at V and 5 bases at J, leaving 14 bases unmatched. This CDR3 region has 17 residues. Per the germline V gene, CDR1 is SGHNT and CDR2 is YYREEE (reference sequence). CDR3 region: CASSTPIAGEERDTQYF. For the CDR3, the DNA is TGTGCCAGCAGCACCCCTATAGCGGGAGAGGAACGAGATACGCAGTATTTT. The full variable domain, completed using reference TRBV5-4 and TRBJ2-3, is ETGVTQSPTHLIKTRGQQVTLRCSSQSGHNTVSWYQQALGQGPQFIFQYYREEENGRGNFPPRFSGLQFPNYSSELNVNALELDDSALYLCASSTPIAGEERDTQYFGPGTRLTVL.

In its sample, this clone was seen a few times. V usage is TRBV5-6 and J usage is TRBJ2-7; D perhaps matches TRBD2 (7 bases). CDR1 is SGHDT, CDR2 YYEEEE, per germline. This CDR3 is built from 14 residues. The V end was cut by 3 bases, the J end by 5 bases, with 15 bases between. The CDR3 nucleotides are TGTGCCAGCAGCTATCGGGGGGCGAGAAACGAGCAGTACTTC. It encodes CASSYRGARNEQYF.

The rearrangement joins TRBV4-2 to TRBJ1-2; 10 bases are shared with TRBD1. The germline CDR1 and CDR2 sequences are LGHNA and YNFKEQ. This CDR3 is 14 amino acids long. V lost 5 bases, J lost 7 bases, and 7 bases stayed unmatched. The CDR3 DNA reads TGTGCCAGCAGCAAGCGGACAGGGGGAGCTGGCTACACCTTC. Translating it yields CASSKRTGGAGYTF.

This chain links TRBV5-6 with TRBJ1-2; perhaps TRBD1 as D (6 bases). The CDR3 loop spans 12 amino acids. Germline V gene data show CDR1 as SGHDT and CDR2 as YYEEEE. V was pared by 7 bases and J by 6 bases, with 13 bases between. This CDR3 is CASASQGDGYTF. The CDR3 DNA sequence: TGTGCCAGCGCATCACAGGGAGATGGCTACACCTTC.

The V gene is TRBV15, the J gene TRBJ2-4; D is perhaps TRBD1 (6 bases). This CDR3 spans 15 amino acids. V was cut by 0 bases and J by 3 bases, with 9 bases left in between. Germline V gene lookup returns CDR1 LNHNV and CDR2 YYDKDF (reference sequence). The CDR3 is CATSRDPDSKNIQYF. The DNA of the CDR3 is TGTGCCACCAGCAGAGATCCGGACAGCAAAAACATTCAGTACTTC. Variable domain in full (rest from reference TRBV15 and TRBJ2-4): DAMVIQNPRYQVTQFGKPVTLSCSQTLNHNVMYWYQQKSSQAPKLLFHYYDKDFNNEADTPDNFQSRRPNTSFCFLDIRSPGLGDTAMYLCATSRDPDSKNIQYFGAGTRLSVL.

The chain joins TRBV6-1 to TRBJ1-6; TRBD1 matches at 7 bases. Germline trimming cut 10 bases from V and 5 bases from J; bases unmatched to any gene: 11. This CDR3 has 15 amino acids. Germline CDR1 reads MNHNS; CDR2 reads SASEGT. As DNA, the CDR3 is TGTGCCACCGTATCCCGACAGGGAGATAATTCACCCCTCCACTTT. Encoded protein: CATVSRQGDNSPLHF.

The rearrangement uses TRBV28 and TRBJ2-6, with 10 bases aligning to TRBD1. Unmatched junction bases numbered 9, after V lost 6 bases and J lost 4 bases. The length of the CDR3 is 17 residues. The V gene's germline CDR1 is MDHEN and CDR2 SYDVKM. This CDR3 reads CASSKPGQGYGANVLTF. The DNA for the CDR3 is TGTGCCAGCAGCAAACCGGGACAGGGGTACGGGGCCAACGTCCTGACTTTC.

This clone is a singleton in its sample. This chain uses TRBV28 with TRBJ2-1; 10 bases match TRBD2. Germline CDR1 reads MDHEN; CDR2 reads SYDVKM. The CDR3 totals 15 residues. V was pared by 6 bases and J by 7 bases, with 9 bases of the junction left unmatched. The CDR3 DNA reads TGTGCCAGCAGCCCTTCCAGCGGGGGGGGGAATGAGCAGTTCTTC. It encodes CASSPSSGGGNEQFF. The full variable domain, with the rest looked up from reference TRBV28 and TRBJ2-1, is DVKVTQSSRYLVKRTGEKVFLECVQDMDHENMFWYRQDPGLGLRLIYFSYDVKMKEKGDIPEGYSVSREKKERFSLILESASTNQTSMYLCASSPSSGGGNEQFFGPGTRLTVL.

A single count supports this clone. The chain is built from TRBV19 and TRBJ1-1, with D possibly being TRBD1 (5 bases). Germline CDR1 reads LNHDA; CDR2 reads SQIVND (reference sequence). V lost 7 bases and J 5 bases, leaving 17 bases between the germline ends. The CDR3 covers 14 residues. CDR3 sequence reads: CASTSRRGGTEAFF. Written as DNA, the CDR3 is TGTGCCAGTACCTCTCGGCGGGGGGGGACTGAAGCTTTCTTT.

The rearrangement uses TRBV28 and TRBJ1-5; D is possibly TRBD1 (6 bases). Germline V gives CDR1 MDHEN, CDR2 SYDVKM. The CDR3 contains 14 residues. V lost 3 bases to trimming and J lost 7 bases, with 13 bases between them. CDR3 sequence (DNA): TGTGCCAGCAGTTTGGTACAGGGAGACCAGCCCCAGCATTTT. It specifies CASSLVQGDQPQHF.

This chain joins TRBV4-1 and TRBJ1-4; D is uncertain. There are 13 residues in the CDR3. Trimming removed 5 bases at V and 10 bases at J, with 14 bases between. The V gene's germline CDR1 is MGHRA and CDR2 YSYEKL. The CDR3 reads CASSGQSTRKLFF. The CDR3 region has the DNA TGCGCCAGCAGCGGGCAGAGTACCCGAAAACTGTTTTTT.

The chain employs TRBV29-1 and TRBJ2-3; TRBD2 matches at 10 bases. J lost 5 bases, V lost 6 bases, and 8 bases had no gene match. Germline V gene data show CDR1 as SQVTM and CDR2 as ANQGSEA. This CDR3 spans 14 amino acids. CDR3 coding DNA: TGCAGCGTCGCAACTAGCGGGGCGGAAGATACGCAGTATTTT. Translating it yields CSVATSGAEDTQYF.

This chain connects TRBV6-5 to TRBJ2-5, with D unresolved. Germline V lookup: CDR1 MNHEY, CDR2 SVGAGI. V dropped 8 bases and J dropped 5 bases, with 15 bases sitting between them. This CDR3 region has 13 residues. The DNA for the CDR3 is TGTGCCAGCCTCCCCAGTTTGGGCGAGACCCAGTACTTC. Translation: CASLPSLGETQYF.

This chain joins TRBV14 and TRBJ2-4; possibly TRBD1 for D (6 bases). V lost 1 base to trimming and J lost 5 bases, with 12 bases between them. CDR1 and CDR2 from the germline V gene are SGHDN and FVKESK. CDR3 size: 15 residues. The CDR3: CASSQGADSQNIQYF. The CDR3 DNA follows: TGTGCCAGCAGCCAAGGGGCGGACAGTCAAAACATTCAGTACTTC.

The V and J genes are TRBV30 and TRBJ2-1, with a possible D match to TRBD1 (5 bases). V lost 2 bases to trimming and J lost 5 bases, with 13 bases between them. The length of the CDR3 is 14 residues. The germline CDR1 and CDR2 sequences are GTSNPN and SVGIG (reference sequence). CDR3 bases: TGTGCCTGGAGTTGGGGCTCTACCCACAATGAGCAGTTCTTC. The encoded protein is CAWSWGSTHNEQFF.

J is TRBJ2-5 and V is TRBV7-9; 10 nucleotides match TRBD2. CDR3 length equals 16 residues. Per germline, CDR1 SEHNR and CDR2 FQNEAQ (reference sequence). V dropped 2 bases and J dropped 5; count of bases not matched to a gene: 8. As DNA, the CDR3 is TGTGCCAGCAGCTTATGGCTAGCGGGAGTCCAGGAGACCCAGTACTTC. It encodes CASSLWLAGVQETQYF.

The rearrangement joins TRBV9 to TRBJ2-3, with D unresolved. Germline loops: CDR1 SGDLS, CDR2 YYNGEE. V lost 2 bases and J 1 base, leaving 14 bases between the germline ends. This CDR3 region has 16 residues. The CDR3 spells CASSVESQYGTDTQYF. DNA for the CDR3: TGTGCCAGCAGCGTCGAGAGCCAATACGGCACAGATACGCAGTATTTT. Using reference TRBV9 and TRBJ2-3 for the parts outside the CDR3, the full variable domain is DSGVTQTPKHLITATGQRVTLRCSPRSGDLSVYWYQQSLDQGLQFLIQYYNGEERAKGNILERFSAQQFPDLHSELNLSSLELGDSALYFCASSVESQYGTDTQYFGPGTRLTVL.

This chain connects TRBV5-6 to TRBJ2-1; tentative D call: TRBD2 (5 bases). Deletions cut 0 bases from V and 10 bases from J, with 17 bases between. This CDR3 is 15 amino acids long. Germline CDR1 and CDR2: SGHDT and YYEEEE. CDR3 in DNA: TGTGCCAGCAGCTTGGGGGCTAGCCTTGCACGGGAGCAGTTCTTC. As protein: CASSLGASLAREQFF.

In its sample, this clone was seen once. This chain joins TRBV7-9 and TRBJ2-1; 10 bases line up with TRBD2. CDR1 is SEHNR, CDR2 FQNEAQ, per germline (reference sequence). This CDR3 spans 15 amino acids. J was trimmed by 8 bases and V by 1 base; bases with no gene match: 5. CDR3 sequence reads: CASSLVLAGVDEQFF. CDR3 nucleotides: TGTGCCAGCAGCTTAGTCCTAGCGGGAGTGGATGAGCAGTTCTTC.

The chain employs TRBV4-1 and TRBJ2-3, with 8 bases lining up with TRBD1. Trimming removed 0 bases from V and 4 bases from J; junction bases left unmatched: 3. Per the germline V gene, CDR1 is MGHRA and CDR2 is YSYEKL. This CDR3 spans 15 amino acids. The CDR3 coding sequence is TGCGCCAGCAGCCAAGACGGACAGGGCCCAGATACGCAGTATTTT. It is translated as CASSQDGQGPDTQYF.

V gene TRBV5-1 combines with J gene TRBJ2-3, with TRBD1 matching 7 bases. The CDR3 is 14 amino acids. From germline, CDR1 is SGHRS and CDR2 YFSETQ. Trimming at V came to 7 bases and at J to 4 bases, leaving 9 bases not matched to a gene. As DNA, the CDR3 is TGCGCCAGCCGATACGACAGGGAATCAGATACGCAGTATTTT. This encodes CASRYDRESDTQYF.

This chain connects TRBV28 to TRBJ1-2; 8 bases are shared with TRBD1. V dropped 5 bases and J dropped 8; count of bases not matched to a gene: 16. Germline assignment: CDR1 MDHEN and CDR2 SYDVKM. The CDR3 contains 16 residues. The CDR3 DNA is TGTGCCAGCAGTGGGGAACGGGGGCAGGGGGCGGCGGGCTACACCTTC. It encodes CASSGERGQGAAGYTF.

The chain is built from TRBV11-1 and TRBJ2-3; 7 positions match TRBD2. Per the germline V gene, CDR1 is SGHAT and CDR2 is FQDESV (reference sequence). This CDR3 contains 15 residues. The ends lost 5 bases at V and 1 base at J; junction bases unmatched: 6. CDR3 coding DNA: TGTGCCAGCAGCATGGTCGCGGGGGGCACAGATACGCAGTATTTT. Translating gives CASSMVAGGTDTQYF.

This clone appeared a few times. V is TRBV19 and J is TRBJ1-1, with D possibly TRBD1 on 5 matching bases. The V end lost 6 bases, the J end lost 0 bases, and 8 bases lay between the germline ends. This CDR3 is 13 amino acids long. Germline values: CDR1 LNHDA, CDR2 SQIVND (reference sequence). Here the CDR3 DNA reads TGTGCCAGTAGCGGACATCTGAACACTGAAGCTTTCTTT. It is translated as CASSGHLNTEAFF.

The chain has TRBV7-8 and TRBJ1-5; D uncertain. The length of the CDR3 is 17 residues. Trimming took 6 bases from V and 1 from J, leaving 19 bases between them. CDR1 SGHVS and CDR2 FQNEAQ come from the germline V gene. The CDR3 is CASRGFGGLGSNQPQHF. The DNA of the CDR3 is TGTGCCAGCAGGGGCTTTGGCGGGTTGGGAAGCAATCAGCCCCAGCATTTT.

The V and J genes are TRBV27 and TRBJ2-1, with no clear D. The V end lost 7 bases, the J end lost 0 bases, and 13 bases lay between the germline ends. CDR1 is MNHEY, CDR2 SMNVEV, per germline (reference sequence). The CDR3 is 15 amino acids. The CDR3 here is CASTHTSGSYNEQFF. CDR3 in DNA: TGTGCCAGCACTCATACATCGGGCTCCTACAATGAGCAGTTCTTC.

V usage is TRBV5-6 and J usage is TRBJ2-1, with D possibly being TRBD2 (6 bases). The CDR3 contains 12 residues. Trimming shortened V by 2 bases and J by 11 bases, and 11 bases separated the two germline ends. Germline loops: CDR1 SGHDT, CDR2 YYEEEE. CDR3 bases: TGTGCCAGCAGCTTCTCCGGGAGCAAGCAGTTCTTC. As protein: CASSFSGSKQFF.

CDR3 loop: CASSPWGGWKRAEDEQYF. CDR3 coding DNA: TGTGCCAGCAGCCCATGGGGAGGGTGGAAGCGGGCAGAGGACGAGCAGTACTTC. V gene TRBV11-2 combines with J gene TRBJ2-7; 7 bases fit TRBD2. Germline CDR1 and CDR2: SGHAT and FQNNGV. V shed 5 bases and J 5 bases; nucleotides not matched to a gene: 21. This CDR3 has 18 residues.

The J gene is TRBJ1-2, the V gene TRBV6-1, with D uncertain. V lost 4 bases to trimming and J lost 8 bases, with 14 bases between them. Germline V gives CDR1 MNHNS, CDR2 SASEGT. This CDR3 region has 13 residues. The CDR3 nucleotides are TGTGCCAGCAGTGCCCGTTTTGCCGGGGGCTACACCTTC. It is translated as CASSARFAGGYTF.

The DNA of the CDR3 is TGTGCCAGCACGCCCCAGGGGCCCGCTGGAAACACCATATATTTT. Protein product: CASTPQGPAGNTIYF. This rearrangement joins TRBV6-5 to TRBJ1-3, with D tentatively TRBD1 (6 bases). CDR3 length equals 15 residues. Germline V gene data show CDR1 as MNHEY and CDR2 as SVGAGI. V lost 7 bases and J 2 bases, leaving 15 bases between the germline ends.